Listed here are 29 T cell receptor beta chains from one sample, sequenced in a study of cytomegalovirus exposure and HLA in healthy donors. Use of 60 Vbeta and 13 Jbeta primers characterized the PCR. Produced via immunoSEQ multiplex PCR; TCRdb's table is partial and in-frame only. The sample shows more than 80,000 clones, about four fifths of them seen only once. Sequencing input: PBMCs. The receptor source for this set is a man between 50 and 59 years old in good health and CMV-seronegative.

This clone was seen a handful of times. This chain links TRBV5-6 with TRBJ2-1; 7 bases align to TRBD1. J lost 5 bases, V lost 4 bases, and 9 bases had no gene match. Germline V gene data show CDR1 as SGHDT and CDR2 as YYEEEE. The CDR3 sequence is 15 residues long. DNA of the CDR3: TGTGCCAGCAGCCCAGGGACAGCCTACCACAATGAGCAGTTCTTC. It specifies CASSPGTAYHNEQFF.

In DNA, the CDR3 is TGTGCCATTAAAAGCGAGGTCACAGATACGCAGTATTTT. Residues: CAIKSEVTDTQYF. The gene calls are TRBV6-5 and TRBJ2-3, with no clear D. CDR3 length: 13 residues. V was pared by 10 bases and J by 2 bases, with 13 bases between. The germline gives CDR1 MNHEY, CDR2 SVGAGI.

The rearrangement uses TRBV10-1 and TRBJ2-2; 7 bases are a match to TRBD1. After removal of 2 bases from V and 6 bases from J, the junction contained 3 bases not matched to a gene. CDR1 is WNHNN, CDR2 SYGVQD, per germline (reference sequence). This CDR3 spans 14 amino acids. CDR3 nucleotides: TGCGCCAGCAGTGAGACAGGGGTGCCCGGGGAGCTGTTTTTT. It translates to CASSETGVPGELFF.

The rearrangement links TRBV5-6 to TRBJ1-4, with 7 positions matching TRBD1. The CDR3 is 16 residues long. The ends lost 3 bases at V and 5 bases at J; junction bases unmatched: 10. Germline V gives CDR1 SGHDT, CDR2 YYEEEE. CDR3 nucleotides: TGTGCCAGCAGCTCCCTGGGACAGCCGGAGAATGAAAAACTGTTTTTT. It codes for CASSSLGQPENEKLFF.

The chain recombines TRBV6-5 with TRBJ2-5; weak D call: TRBD2 (6 bases). The germline V gene encodes CDR1 MNHEY and CDR2 SVGAGI. Trimming left V 4 bases short and J 4 bases short, with 10 bases between. This CDR3 is 13 amino acids long. CDR3 DNA: TGTGCCAGCAGTTCCCAGGGAGGAGAGACCCAGTACTTC. It yields the protein CASSSQGGETQYF.

V is TRBV19 and J is TRBJ2-7, with D possibly TRBD2 on 6 matching bases. Germline V lookup: CDR1 LNHDA, CDR2 SQIVND (reference sequence). The CDR3 has 15 amino acids. V was clipped by 6 bases and J by 4 bases, with 19 bases between them. CDR3 region: CASSPLPGVGYEQYF. The CDR3 coding sequence is TGTGCCAGTAGCCCTCTACCGGGGGTAGGGTACGAGCAGTACTTC. Drawing the rest from reference TRBV19 and TRBJ2-7, the complete variable domain is DGGITQSPKYLFRKEGQNVTLSCEQNLNHDAMYWYRQDPGQGLRLIYYSQIVNDFQKGDIAEGYSVSREKKESFPLTVTSAQKNPTAFYLCASSPLPGVGYEQYFGPGTRLTVT.

The V and J genes are TRBV6-5 and TRBJ1-2; D gene unclear. The CDR3 consists of 14 residues. V dropped 3 bases and J dropped 4 bases, with 12 bases sitting between them. Germline CDR1 is MNHEY and CDR2 is SVGAGI. The DNA of the CDR3 is TGTGCCAGCAGTTATGACACGGCCGGCTATGGCTACACCTTC. This gives the protein CASSYDTAGYGYTF.

The chain uses TRBV6-1 and TRBJ1-6; 7 bases line up with TRBD1. The germline V gene has CDR1 MNHNS and CDR2 SASEGT. V lost 3 bases, J lost 7 bases, and 9 bases stayed unmatched. This CDR3 contains 16 residues. CDR3 in DNA: TGTGCCAGCAGTGATAGTCCCGGACAGGCCAATTCACCCCTCCACTTT. Translating gives CASSDSPGQANSPLHF.

This chain uses TRBV2 with TRBJ1-1; D is unresolved. The CDR3 extends over 14 amino acids. V dropped 6 bases and J dropped 1 base, with 12 bases sitting between them. CDR1 is SNHLY, CDR2 FYNNEI, per germline. Here the CDR3 reads CASRLEAANTEAFF. For the CDR3, the DNA is TGTGCCAGCAGACTGGAGGCCGCGAACACTGAAGCTTTCTTT.

This sequence joins TRBV6-5 and TRBJ2-7; tentative D call: TRBD1 (6 bases). This CDR3 region has 14 residues. CDR1 and CDR2 from the germline V gene are MNHEY and SVGAGI. Trimming cost V 2 bases and J 2 bases, with 10 bases left between them. This chain's CDR3 is CASSYGQYTYEQYF. CDR3 DNA: TGTGCCAGCAGTTACGGACAGTACACCTACGAGCAGTACTTC.

CDR3 in DNA: TGTGCCAGCAGGATCGGGCTTGGGACAGCCACAGATACGCAGTATTTT. Translation: CASRIGLGTATDTQYF. The chain uses TRBV6-6 and TRBJ2-3; 7 bases fit TRBD1. The CDR3 has 16 residues. Germline assignment: CDR1 MNHNY and CDR2 SVGAGI (reference sequence). The junction had 11 bases not matched to a gene; V was cut back by 6 bases and J by 2 bases.

The chain recombines TRBV25-1 with TRBJ1-5; D perhaps matches TRBD1 (5 bases). The CDR3 consists of 14 residues. The germline V gene encodes CDR1 MGHDK and CDR2 SYGVNS. V was pared by 4 bases and J by 6 bases, with 13 bases between. The CDR3 region has the DNA TGTGCCAGCAGTGCCTTAGGGGATGTTCAGCCCCAGCATTTT. Translation: CASSALGDVQPQHF.

A few counts support this clone. The gene calls are TRBV5-4 and TRBJ1-3; D is undetermined. Germline values: CDR1 SGHNT, CDR2 YYREEE (reference sequence). This CDR3 has 15 residues. The V end was cut by 0 bases, the J end by 0 bases, with 7 bases between. CDR3 sequence: CASSLDPFSGNTIYF. The CDR3 region has the DNA TGTGCCAGCAGCTTGGATCCTTTCTCTGGAAACACCATATATTTT. Looking up the rest from reference TRBV5-4 and TRBJ1-3 gives the full variable domain: ETGVTQSPTHLIKTRGQQVTLRCSSQSGHNTVSWYQQALGQGPQFIFQYYREEENGRGNFPPRFSGLQFPNYSSELNVNALELDDSALYLCASSLDPFSGNTIYFGEGSWLTVV.

The CDR3 nucleotides read TGTGCCAGCTCACCAAGTAGTGAAGCTTTCTTT. Translated: CASSPSSEAFF. The chain is built from TRBV18 and TRBJ1-1; D is ambiguous. Germline V lookup: CDR1 KGHSH, CDR2 LQKENI. The CDR3 has 11 residues. Trimming took off 2 bases at V and 7 bases at J, with 5 bases between the two ends.

J is TRBJ1-5 and V is TRBV6-6; D is uncertain. The V end was cut by 2 bases, the J end by 0 bases, with 8 bases between. The CDR3 loop spans 15 amino acids. Germline V gives CDR1 MNHNY, CDR2 SVGAGI (reference sequence). CDR3 residues: CASSYGQISNQPQHF. CDR3 sequence (DNA): TGTGCCAGCAGTTACGGGCAGATTAGCAATCAGCCCCAGCATTTT.

The chain links TRBV7-6 to TRBJ1-1, with TRBD1 matching 10 bases. Germline CDR1 SGHVS, CDR2 FNYEAQ. The CDR3 consists of 15 residues. V lost 5 bases to trimming and J lost 3 bases; unmatched junction nucleotides: 6. The CDR3 nucleotides read TGTGCCAGCAGCCCGATCGGGACAGGGGACACTGAAGCTTTCTTT. This translates into CASSPIGTGDTEAFF.

This clone appeared a few times. The CDR3 protein is CASSFTGSNYGYTF. Here the CDR3 DNA reads TGTGCCAGCAGCTTCACAGGGTCTAACTATGGCTACACCTTC. The J gene is TRBJ1-2, the V gene TRBV7-2; TRBD1 might be the D (6 bases). The CDR3 extends over 14 amino acids. Germline-derived CDR1 and CDR2 are SGHTA and FQGNSA. Trimming stripped 3 bases from V and 0 bases from J, with 8 bases between.

This clone was seen just once. The rearrangement links TRBV7-9 to TRBJ1-2, with a possible D match to TRBD1 (6 bases). The CDR3 totals 13 residues. Trimming stripped 5 bases from V and 6 bases from J, with 13 bases between. Germline assignment: CDR1 SEHNR and CDR2 FQNEAQ (reference sequence). The CDR3 spells CASSDRRQDGYTF. In nucleotides, the CDR3 is TGTGCCAGCAGCGACCGCCGACAGGATGGCTACACCTTC.

This chain connects TRBV10-1 to TRBJ1-6; 9 bases line up with TRBD1. This CDR3 comprises 13 residues. Germline V gene lookup returns CDR1 WNHNN and CDR2 SYGVQD (reference sequence). V shed 8 bases and J 8 bases; nucleotides not matched to a gene: 4. DNA for the CDR3: TGCGCCAGCCGGGACAGGGAGGATTCACCCCTCCACTTT. This codes for CASRDREDSPLHF.

This clone appeared a few times. The rearrangement joins TRBV5-4 to TRBJ2-5; no clear D. CDR3 length equals 14 residues. CDR1 is SGHNT, CDR2 YYREEE, per germline (reference sequence). V was trimmed by 0 bases and J by 0 bases, leaving 6 bases between them. CDR3 nucleotide sequence: TGTGCCAGCAGCTTGGTGGCCAACCAAGAGACCCAGTACTTC. This encodes CASSLVANQETQYF.

J is TRBJ1-1 and V is TRBV19; 9 bases map to TRBD1. Germline V CDR1 and CDR2: LNHDA, SQIVND (reference sequence). The CDR3 extends over 12 amino acids. Losses at the gene ends were 4 bases for V and 10 bases for J; bases not matched to a gene: 4. In DNA, the CDR3 is TGTGCCAGTAGTAGCACAGGGGGCTCAGCTTTCTTT. This codes for CASSSTGGSAFF. Filled out from reference TRBV19 and TRBJ1-1, the complete variable domain reads DGGITQSPKYLFRKEGQNVTLSCEQNLNHDAMYWYRQDPGQGLRLIYYSQIVNDFQKGDIAEGYSVSREKKESFPLTVTSAQKNPTAFYLCASSSTGGSAFFGQGTRLTVV.

V usage is TRBV5-1 and J usage is TRBJ2-7; 10 positions match TRBD1. V lost 3 bases, J lost 6 bases, and 3 bases stayed unmatched. Germline CDR1 reads SGHRS; CDR2 reads YFSETQ. The CDR3 length is 13 residues. The CDR3 nucleotides are TGCGCCAGCAGCTGGGGACAGGGGAGCGAGCAGTACGTC. This translates into CASSWGQGSEQYV.

This clone has a handful of counts. The chain carries TRBV28 and TRBJ1-1; 7 bases are a match to TRBD1. The CDR3 sequence is 13 residues long. After removal of 7 bases from V and 4 bases from J, the junction contained 6 bases not matched to a gene. The V gene's germline CDR1 is MDHEN and CDR2 SYDVKM. CDR3 loop: CASIRQGLTEAFF. The CDR3 DNA is TGTGCCAGCATAAGACAGGGCCTCACTGAAGCTTTCTTT.

The chain recombines TRBV30 with TRBJ2-2; TRBD2 agrees at 8 bases. The CDR3 runs to 14 residues. The V segment lost 8 bases and the J segment 13 bases; nucleotides outside the gene matches: 18. CDR1 and CDR2 from the germline V gene are GTSNPN and SVGIG (reference sequence). DNA of the CDR3: TGTGCCCGATCCAGCGGGGGAACCCCGACGGGGCTGTTTTTT. Translating gives CARSSGGTPTGLFF.

The chain joins TRBV6-5 to TRBJ1-2; D remains unclear. The CDR3 contains 15 residues. Trimming pared 6 bases from V and 2 bases from J, leaving 16 bases between. From germline, CDR1 is MNHEY and CDR2 SVGAGI. CDR3 residues: CASSLTRQQNYGYTF. CDR3 DNA sequence: TGTGCCAGCAGCCTTACAAGACAACAAAACTATGGCTACACCTTC.

The chain has TRBV6-5 and TRBJ1-6, with D maybe TRBD1 (5 bases). The CDR3 loop spans 14 amino acids. Germline loops: CDR1 MNHEY, CDR2 SVGAGI. The ends were cut back, 7 bases at V and 7 bases at J, with 14 bases in the middle. Here the CDR3 reads CASNPGGRNSPLHF. CDR3 bases: TGTGCCAGCAATCCGGGGGGTAGAAATTCACCCCTCCACTTT.

This clone was seen a handful of times. The gene calls are TRBV18 and TRBJ2-5; D perhaps matches TRBD2 (5 bases). The CDR3 totals 14 residues. Per germline, CDR1 KGHSH and CDR2 LQKENI. Trimming left V 5 bases short and J 1 base short, with 11 bases between. The CDR3 nucleotides are TGTGCCAGCTCATCGGACTTCGTCCAAGAGACCCAGTACTTC. Its translation is CASSSDFVQETQYF.

The J gene is TRBJ2-4, the V gene TRBV19; 14 bases agree with TRBD2. Unmatched junction bases numbered 7, after V lost 1 base and J lost 2 bases. CDR3 length equals 19 residues. CDR1 and CDR2 from the germline V gene are LNHDA and SQIVND (reference sequence). CDR3 DNA sequence: TGTGCCAGTAGTATAGCCTCGGGACTAGCGGGGGCACCCAAAAACATTCAGTACTTC. Translation gives CASSIASGLAGAPKNIQYF.

The chain couples TRBV5-4 to TRBJ2-7; TRBD1 agrees at 9 bases. The CDR3 extends over 14 amino acids. The germline V gene encodes CDR1 SGHNT and CDR2 YYREEE (reference sequence). Unmatched junction bases numbered 4, after V lost 0 bases and J lost 6 bases. DNA for the CDR3: TGTGCCAGCAGCTTGGACAGGGGGCGGGTCGAGCAGTACGTC. Translated, it gives CASSLDRGRVEQYV.